These T cell receptor beta chains were read from a single sample in a study of OX40 agonist ivuxolimab in advanced cancers. The repertoire was sequenced with immunoSEQ multiplex PCR; TCRdb's copy has only in-frame clones and lacks some. The sample consists of roughly 70,000 clones, roughly nine tenths of them appearing once. This material consisted of CD4+ or CD8+ T cells sorted from blood, taken in a trial of the OX40 agonist ivuxolimab. All receptors come from an adult with an advanced solid tumor such as melanoma, head and neck, liver or kidney cancer. CDR3s include the opening cysteine and the closing phenylalanine or tryptophan. The D gene is left open where the match is weak. A row's size may be missing; if present it is once, few, many or a size class.

-	-	TRBV2	TRBJ1-1	TGTGCCGGCAGTGAAGGACTTCCTGAAGCTTTCTTT	CAGSEGLPEAFF
-	-	TRBV30	TRBJ1-6	TGTGCCTGGAGTGTAGGGACTGGGAATTCACCCCTCCACTTT	CAWSVGTGNSPLHF
-	-	TRBV6-1	TRBJ1-5	TGTGCCAGCAGGTGGGGTCAGCCCCAGCATTTT	CASRWGQPQHF
few	TRBD2	TRBV30	TRBJ2-7	TGTGCCTGGAGCGCCGGGACTATCCACGAGCAGTACTTC	CAWSAGTIHEQYF
-	TRBD2	TRBV4-1	TRBJ2-3	TGCGCCAGCAGCCAAGAAGTGGTAGCGGGAGGATGGAATACGCAGTATTTT	CASSQEVVAGGWNTQYF
-	-	TRBV5-4	TRBJ1-2	TGTGCCAGCAGCTTGGTGGCAGGGGCCCAGGGTAGCTATGGCTACACCTTC	CASSLVAGAQGSYGYTF
-	-	TRBV5-1	TRBJ2-5	TGCGCCAGCAGCTCGCCGACAGTACAAGAGACCCAGTACTTC	CASSSPTVQETQYF
-	TRBD2	TRBV28	TRBJ2-7	TGTGCCAGCAGCATAGCGGGAGAGGGGGCGTACGAGCAGTACTTC	CASSIAGEGAYEQYF
-	TRBD1	TRBV6-5	TRBJ1-4	TGTGCCAGCAGTTACTCGCGACAGGGGGGAAAACTGTTTTTT	CASSYSRQGGKLFF
-	-	TRBV2	TRBJ1-6	TGTGCCAGCATCCTCACGTGGGGAAGCAATTCACCCCTCCACTTT	CASILTWGSNSPLHF
-	TRBD2	TRBV4-2	TRBJ2-3	TGTGCCAGCAGCCAAGATGAAAGCGGGAGCTCAGATACGCAGTATTTT	CASSQDESGSSDTQYF
-	-	TRBV19	TRBJ2-2	TGTGCCAGTAATAAAAGGACCGGGGAGCTGTTTTTT	CASNKRTGELFF
-	TRBD1	TRBV14	TRBJ2-5	TGTGCCAGCAGCCAAATCCTGACAGGGACAGAGACCCAGTACTTC	CASSQILTGTETQYF
once	-	TRBV11-2	TRBJ2-1	TGTGCCAGCAGCTTAGCACGGTACAATGAGCAGTTCTTC	CASSLARYNEQFF
-	TRBD1	TRBV19	TRBJ1-4	TGTGCCAGTAGTACCTTGGGGGGGACAGGGGATGAAAAACTGTTTTTT	CASSTLGGTGDEKLFF
-	-	TRBV27	TRBJ1-1	TGTGCCAGCAGTCCAACCTCGGCGGGACGGGTTGAAGCTTTCTTT	CASSPTSAGRVEAFF
few	TRBD2	TRBV19	TRBJ2-2	TGTGCCAGTCGGACGGCTAGCGGGGGTACCGGGGAGCTGTTTTTT	CASRTASGGTGELFF
-	TRBD2	TRBV7-2	TRBJ2-1	TGTGCCAGCAGCTCCGGGACTAGCGGGACAAATGAGCAGTTCTTC	CASSSGTSGTNEQFF
few	-	TRBV10-1	TRBJ2-2	TGCGCCAGCAGCCCCGGACAGAACACCGGGGAGCTGTTTTTT	CASSPGQNTGELFF
-	TRBD1	TRBV11-2	TRBJ1-2	TGTGCCAGCAGCTTAGCCGGGACAGGGGCAGGCTATGGCTACACCTTC	CASSLAGTGAGYGYTF
once	TRBD1	TRBV28	TRBJ1-2	TGTGCCAGCAGTTTATCCGACAGGGGGCTTGACTACACCTTC	CASSLSDRGLDYTF
-	TRBD2	TRBV28	TRBJ2-7	TGTGCCAGCAGTTTGGGGGGGACTAGCGGGAGGAGGGGAACCTACGAGCAGTACTTC	CASSLGGTSGRRGTYEQYF
-	-	TRBV15	TRBJ2-7	TGTGCCACCAGCAGAGATGAGGGAAACTACGAGCAGTACTTC	CATSRDEGNYEQYF
-	-	TRBV11-1	TRBJ2-5	TGTGCCAGCAGCTTAAATGACAGGCAAGAGACCCAGTACTTC	CASSLNDRQETQYF
-	-	TRBV6-5	TRBJ1-1	TGTGCCAGCAGTTACAGGGCCGGCGGCACTGAAGCTTTCTTT	CASSYRAGGTEAFF
-	-	TRBV7-3	TRBJ1-1	TGTGCCAGCAGCTTATTCCAGGGAAGGACTGAAGCTTTCTTT	CASSLFQGRTEAFF
-	-	TRBV19	TRBJ2-7	TGTGCCAGTAGTACCCTCTCTGGGGGAGACGCGTACGAGCAGTACTTC	CASSTLSGGDAYEQYF
-	-	TRBV19	TRBJ1-1	TGTGCCAGTGGGGAGGAAGTGAACACTGAAGCTTTCTTT	CASGEEVNTEAFF
-	-	TRBV28	TRBJ1-2	TGTGCCAGCAGTTTAGCCCGTAGCGGCTATGGCTACACCTTC	CASSLARSGYGYTF
-	TRBD2	TRBV11-2	TRBJ2-7	TGTGCCAGCAGCCCCAGCGGACTAGCGGGAGCAATCTACGAGCAGTACTTC	CASSPSGLAGAIYEQYF
few	-	TRBV19	TRBJ2-7	TGTGCCAGTAGTACTCGGGAGTCCTACGAGCAGTACTTC	CASSTRESYEQYF
-	TRBD2	TRBV28	TRBJ2-3	TGTGCCAGCAGTTTCGTTGGAGCGGGATTCACAGATACGCAGTATTTT	CASSFVGAGFTDTQYF
few	-	TRBV19	TRBJ2-3	TGTGCCAGTGGGGAAAGGCCCACAGATACGCAGTATTTT	CASGERPTDTQYF
medium-sized	-	TRBV18	TRBJ2-7	TGTGCCAGCTCACCGCGGGACAGTCAGCAGTACTTC	CASSPRDSQQYF
-	TRBD1	TRBV18	TRBJ1-5	TGTGCCAGCTCAACGGACAGGGTTGGTCAGCCCCAGCATTTT	CASSTDRVGQPQHF
-	TRBD1	TRBV28	TRBJ1-2	TGTGCCAGCAGTTTACGGGGACAGGGAAGAGATGGCTACACCTTC	CASSLRGQGRDGYTF
-	-	TRBV7-3	TRBJ2-3	TGTGCCAGCAGGCGGGATCTGCACACAGATACGCAGTATTTT	CASRRDLHTDTQYF
-	-	TRBV28	TRBJ1-2	TGTGCCAGCAGTTTGGGAGGGGCGAAGGACTATGGCTACACCTTC	CASSLGGAKDYGYTF
-	-	TRBV6-1	TRBJ1-1	TGTGCCAGCACTCATGGGACAGAAGCTTTCTTT	CASTHGTEAFF
-	-	TRBV7-2	TRBJ2-5	TGTGCCAGCAGTCTTTACGAGGGGACCCAGTACTTC	CASSLYEGTQYF
once	TRBD2	TRBV6-5	TRBJ2-7	TGTGCCAGCAGTGGGGGAGGGTTCACCTACGAGCAGTACTTC	CASSGGGFTYEQYF
few	TRBD1	TRBV10-3	TRBJ1-5	TGTGCCATCAGTCCTCAGGGGGGCAATCAGCCCCAGCATTTT	CAISPQGGNQPQHF
-	TRBD1	TRBV11-3	TRBJ2-5	TGTGCCAGCAGCTTAGCAGGCAGGGGGCAAGAGACCCAGTACTTC	CASSLAGRGQETQYF
-	TRBD2	TRBV11-2	TRBJ2-2	TGTGCCAGCAGCTTAGCGACTAGCGGGAGGAACACCGGGGAGCTGTTTTTT	CASSLATSGRNTGELFF
-	-	TRBV7-2	TRBJ2-3	TGTGCCAGCACCTTACAGTGGGGTCCGGGGGATACGCAGTATTTT	CASTLQWGPGDTQYF
-	-	TRBV19	TRBJ1-2	TGTGCCAGTAGTATTGGATCGGGTAACTATGGCTACACCTTC	CASSIGSGNYGYTF